This T cell receptor beta chain was recovered during a study of identical twins. For this clonotype: Its specificity is unknown.

The V end was cut by 5 bases, the J end by 3 bases, with 16 bases between. This CDR3 contains 15 residues. Findings and caveats of the study: Sequences that were beta out-of-frame showed weaker excess twin sharing.

MiXCR, run by TCRdb on the 5' RACE reads, gives a single entry per CDR3 protein. The sample has 500,000 to 650,000 distinct CDR3 sequences, under 8.5% seen once. These data are also associated with another study on yellow fever vaccine responses in identical twins.

The clonotype originates from a woman aged 18-29 years in good health. Source material: PBMCs. This sequence joins TRBV12-3 or TRBV12-4 and TRBJ1-1; D uncertain. Here the CDR3 reads CASSPRSWGHTEAFF. CDR3 DNA sequence: TGTGCCAGCAGTCCAAGGAGCTGGGGTCACACTGAAGCTTTCTTT.